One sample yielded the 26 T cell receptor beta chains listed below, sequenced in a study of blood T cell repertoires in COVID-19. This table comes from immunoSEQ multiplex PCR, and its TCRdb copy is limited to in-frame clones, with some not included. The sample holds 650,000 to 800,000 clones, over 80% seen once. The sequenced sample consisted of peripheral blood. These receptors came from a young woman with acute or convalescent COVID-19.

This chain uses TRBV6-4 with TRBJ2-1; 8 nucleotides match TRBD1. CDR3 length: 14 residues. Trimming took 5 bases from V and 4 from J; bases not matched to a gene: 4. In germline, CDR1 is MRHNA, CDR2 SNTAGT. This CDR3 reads CASSPGTGYNEQFF. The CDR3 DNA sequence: TGTGCCAGCAGTCCCGGGACAGGATACAATGAGCAGTTCTTC.

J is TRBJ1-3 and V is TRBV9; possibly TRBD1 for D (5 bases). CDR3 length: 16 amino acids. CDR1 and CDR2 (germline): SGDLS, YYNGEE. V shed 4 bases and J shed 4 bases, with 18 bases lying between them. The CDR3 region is CASSLLEGSGGNTIYF. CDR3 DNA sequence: TGTGCCAGCAGCCTCTTGGAGGGGTCGGGCGGAAACACCATATATTTT. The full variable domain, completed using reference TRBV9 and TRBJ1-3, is DSGVTQTPKHLITATGQRVTLRCSPRSGDLSVYWYQQSLDQGLQFLIQYYNGEERAKGNILERFSAQQFPDLHSELNLSSLELGDSALYFCASSLLEGSGGNTIYFGEGSWLTVV.

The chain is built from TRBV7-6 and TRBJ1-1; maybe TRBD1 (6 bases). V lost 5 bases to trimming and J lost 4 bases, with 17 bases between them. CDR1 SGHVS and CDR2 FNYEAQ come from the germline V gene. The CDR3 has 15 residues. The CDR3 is CASSGPGVKGTEAFF. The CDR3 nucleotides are TGTGCCAGCAGCGGCCCAGGGGTTAAAGGCACTGAAGCTTTCTTT.

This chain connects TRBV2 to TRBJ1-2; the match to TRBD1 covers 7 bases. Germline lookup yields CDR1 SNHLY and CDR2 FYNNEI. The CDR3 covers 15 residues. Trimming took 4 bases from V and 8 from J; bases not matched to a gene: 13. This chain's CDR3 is CASSVVVAGGGGYTF. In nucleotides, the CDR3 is TGTGCCAGCAGTGTGGTAGTTGCAGGGGGTGGCGGCTACACCTTC. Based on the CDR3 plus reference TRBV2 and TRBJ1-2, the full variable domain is EPEVTQTPSHQVTQMGQEVILRCVPISNHLYFYWYRQILGQKVEFLVSFYNNEISEKSEIFDDQFSVERPDGSNFTLKIRSTKLEDSAMYFCASSVVVAGGGGYTFGSGTRLTVV.

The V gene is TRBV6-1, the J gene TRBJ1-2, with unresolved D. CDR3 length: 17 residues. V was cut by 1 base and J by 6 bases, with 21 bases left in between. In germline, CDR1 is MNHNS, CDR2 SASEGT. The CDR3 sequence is CASSEVLRFRREDGYTF. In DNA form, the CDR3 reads TGTGCCAGCAGTGAAGTCCTCAGATTCCGGAGGGAGGATGGCTACACCTTC.

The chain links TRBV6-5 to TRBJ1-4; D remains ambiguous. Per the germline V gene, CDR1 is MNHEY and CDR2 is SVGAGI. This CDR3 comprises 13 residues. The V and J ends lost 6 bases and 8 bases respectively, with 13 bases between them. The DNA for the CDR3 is TGTGCCAGCAGCTTCGGGTCAAGGGAAAAACTGTTTTTT. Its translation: CASSFGSREKLFF.

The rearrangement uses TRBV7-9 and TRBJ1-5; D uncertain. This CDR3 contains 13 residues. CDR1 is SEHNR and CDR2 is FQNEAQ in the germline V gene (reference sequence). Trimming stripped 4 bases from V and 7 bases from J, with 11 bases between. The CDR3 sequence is CASSSQEGQPQHF. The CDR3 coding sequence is TGTGCCAGCAGCTCTCAAGAGGGACAGCCCCAGCATTTT.

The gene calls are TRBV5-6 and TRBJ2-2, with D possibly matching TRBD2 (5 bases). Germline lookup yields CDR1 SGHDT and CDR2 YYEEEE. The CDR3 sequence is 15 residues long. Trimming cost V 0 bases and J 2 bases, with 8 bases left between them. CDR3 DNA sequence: TGTGCCAGCAGCTTGGGGCTAGCTAACACCGGGGAGCTGTTTTTT. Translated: CASSLGLANTGELFF. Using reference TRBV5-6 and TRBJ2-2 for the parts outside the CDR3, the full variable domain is DAGVTQSPTHLIKTRGQQVTLRCSPKSGHDTVSWYQQALGQGPQFIFQYYEEEERQRGNFPDRFSGHQFPNYSSELNVNALLLGDSALYLCASSLGLANTGELFFGEGSRLTVL.

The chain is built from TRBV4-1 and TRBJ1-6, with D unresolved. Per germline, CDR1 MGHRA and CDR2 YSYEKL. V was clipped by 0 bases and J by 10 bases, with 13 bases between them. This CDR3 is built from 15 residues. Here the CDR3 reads CASSQDATRGSPLHF. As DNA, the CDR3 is TGCGCCAGCAGCCAAGATGCGACCCGAGGGTCACCCCTCCACTTT.

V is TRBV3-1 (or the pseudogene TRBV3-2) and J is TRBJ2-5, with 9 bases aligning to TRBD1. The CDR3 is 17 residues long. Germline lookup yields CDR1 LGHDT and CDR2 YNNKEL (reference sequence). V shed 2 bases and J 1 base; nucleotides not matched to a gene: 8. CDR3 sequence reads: CASSQPGQGSFQETQYF. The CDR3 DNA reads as TGTGCCAGCAGCCAACCGGGACAGGGCTCTTTCCAAGAGACCCAGTACTTC.

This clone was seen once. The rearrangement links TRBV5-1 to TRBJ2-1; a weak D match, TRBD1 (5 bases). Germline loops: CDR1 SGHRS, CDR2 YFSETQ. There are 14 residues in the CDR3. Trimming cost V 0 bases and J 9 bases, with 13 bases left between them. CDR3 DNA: TGCGCCAGCAGCTTGGCGGTTGCCCAGGGTGAGCAGTTCTTC. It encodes CASSLAVAQGEQFF.

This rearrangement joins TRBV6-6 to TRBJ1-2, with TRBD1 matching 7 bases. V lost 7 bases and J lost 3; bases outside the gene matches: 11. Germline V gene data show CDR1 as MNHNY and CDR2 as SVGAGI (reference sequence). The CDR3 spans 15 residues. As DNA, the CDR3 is TGTGCCAGCATGAGTCGGAACAGGGGCCACTATGGCTACACCTTC. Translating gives CASMSRNRGHYGYTF.

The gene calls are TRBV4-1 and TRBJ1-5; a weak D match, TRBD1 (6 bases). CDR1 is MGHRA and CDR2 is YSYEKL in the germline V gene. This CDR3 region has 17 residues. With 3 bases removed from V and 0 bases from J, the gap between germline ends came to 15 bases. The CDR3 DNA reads TGCGCCAGCAGCCACATGACAGGATTTAATAGCAATCAGCCCCAGCATTTT. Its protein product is CASSHMTGFNSNQPQHF.

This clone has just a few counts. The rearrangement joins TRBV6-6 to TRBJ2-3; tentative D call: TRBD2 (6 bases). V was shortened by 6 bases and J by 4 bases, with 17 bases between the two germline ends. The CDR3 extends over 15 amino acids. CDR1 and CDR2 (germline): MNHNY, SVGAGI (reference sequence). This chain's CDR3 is CASRGRSGYPDTQYF. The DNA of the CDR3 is TGTGCCAGCAGAGGTCGTAGCGGATACCCAGATACGCAGTATTTT.

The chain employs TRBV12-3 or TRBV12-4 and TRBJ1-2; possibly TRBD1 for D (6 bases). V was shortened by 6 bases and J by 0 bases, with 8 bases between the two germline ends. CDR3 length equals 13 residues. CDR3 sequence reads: CASRQGSNYGYTF. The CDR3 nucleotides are TGTGCCAGCAGACAGGGATCTAACTATGGCTACACCTTC.

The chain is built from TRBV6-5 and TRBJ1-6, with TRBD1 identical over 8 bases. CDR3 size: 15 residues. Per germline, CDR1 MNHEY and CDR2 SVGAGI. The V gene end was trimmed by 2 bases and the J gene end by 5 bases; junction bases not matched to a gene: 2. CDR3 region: CASSYMDRDNSPLHF. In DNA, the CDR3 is TGTGCCAGCAGTTACATGGACAGGGATAATTCACCCCTCCACTTT.

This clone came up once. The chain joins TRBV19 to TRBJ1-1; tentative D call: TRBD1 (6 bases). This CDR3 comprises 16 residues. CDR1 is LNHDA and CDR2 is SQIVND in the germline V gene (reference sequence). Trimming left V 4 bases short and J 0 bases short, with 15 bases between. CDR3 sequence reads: CASSKPGVGMNTEAFF. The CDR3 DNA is TGTGCCAGTAGTAAACCAGGGGTTGGTATGAACACTGAAGCTTTCTTT.

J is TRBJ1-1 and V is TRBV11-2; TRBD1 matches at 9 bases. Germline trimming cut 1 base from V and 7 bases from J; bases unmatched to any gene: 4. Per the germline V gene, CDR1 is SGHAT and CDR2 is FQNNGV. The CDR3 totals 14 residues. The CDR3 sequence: CASSLVQGAYEAFF. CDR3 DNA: TGTGCCAGCAGCTTAGTACAGGGGGCTTATGAAGCTTTCTTT.

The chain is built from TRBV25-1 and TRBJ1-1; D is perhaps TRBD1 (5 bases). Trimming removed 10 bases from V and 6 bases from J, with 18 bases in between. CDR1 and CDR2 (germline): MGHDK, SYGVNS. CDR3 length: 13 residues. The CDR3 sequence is CATHGGGFAEAFF. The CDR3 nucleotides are TGTGCCACCCATGGCGGGGGGTTCGCTGAAGCTTTCTTT.

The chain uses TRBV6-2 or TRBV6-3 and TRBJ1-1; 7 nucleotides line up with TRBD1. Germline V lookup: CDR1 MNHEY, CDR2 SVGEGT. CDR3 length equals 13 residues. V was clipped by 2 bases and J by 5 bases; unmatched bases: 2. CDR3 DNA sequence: TGTGCCAGCAGTTACACCAGGGGGACTGAAGCTTTCTTT. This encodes CASSYTRGTEAFF.

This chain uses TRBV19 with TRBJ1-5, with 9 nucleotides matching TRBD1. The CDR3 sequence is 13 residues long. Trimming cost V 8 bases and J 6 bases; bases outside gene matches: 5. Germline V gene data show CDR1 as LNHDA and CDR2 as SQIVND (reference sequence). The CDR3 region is CASRDRDFQPQHF. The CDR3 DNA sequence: TGTGCCAGTCGGGACAGGGATTTTCAGCCCCAGCATTTT.

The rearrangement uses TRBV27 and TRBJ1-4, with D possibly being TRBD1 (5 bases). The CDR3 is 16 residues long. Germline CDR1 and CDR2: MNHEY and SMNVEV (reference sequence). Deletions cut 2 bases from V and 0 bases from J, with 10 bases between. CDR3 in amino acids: CASSLGATATNEKLFF. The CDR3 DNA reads TGTGCCAGCAGTTTAGGGGCGACGGCAACTAATGAAAAACTGTTTTTT.

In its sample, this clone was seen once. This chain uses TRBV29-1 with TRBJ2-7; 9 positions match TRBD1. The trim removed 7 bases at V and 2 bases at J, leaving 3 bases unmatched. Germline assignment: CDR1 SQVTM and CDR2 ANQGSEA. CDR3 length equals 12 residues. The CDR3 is CSAGQGTYEQYF. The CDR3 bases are TGCAGCGCCGGACAGGGGACCTACGAGCAGTACTTC.

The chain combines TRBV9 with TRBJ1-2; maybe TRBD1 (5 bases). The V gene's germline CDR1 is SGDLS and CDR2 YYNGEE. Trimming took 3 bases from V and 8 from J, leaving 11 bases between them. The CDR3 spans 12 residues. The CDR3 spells CASSGPQGGYTF. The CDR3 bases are TGTGCCAGCAGCGGCCCCCAGGGAGGCTACACCTTC.

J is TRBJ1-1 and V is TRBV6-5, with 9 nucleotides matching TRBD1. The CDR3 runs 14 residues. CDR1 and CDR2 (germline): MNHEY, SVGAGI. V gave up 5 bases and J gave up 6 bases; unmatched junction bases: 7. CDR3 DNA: TGTGCCAGCAGTCCTGGGACAGGGAGGGCTGAAGCTTTCTTT. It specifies CASSPGTGRAEAFF.

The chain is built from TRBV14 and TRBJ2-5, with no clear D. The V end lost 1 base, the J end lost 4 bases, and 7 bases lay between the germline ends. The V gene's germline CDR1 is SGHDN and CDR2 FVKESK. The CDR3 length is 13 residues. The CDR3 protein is CASSQAVRETQYF. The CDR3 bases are TGTGCCAGCAGCCAAGCGGTGCGAGAGACCCAGTACTTC.